Below, 27 T cell receptor beta chains from the same sample are listed, as sequenced in a study of T-cell reconstitution after alpha-beta-depleted transplantation in children. Preparation of the TCRbeta library was carried out with unique molecular identifiers. TCRdb ran MiXCR on the PCR reads and lists one entry per CDR3 protein. Here the sample spans roughly 350,000 distinct CDR3 sequences, over 9% being singletons. Sequenced material: PBMCs from the stem cell graft donor, taken from the stem cell graft. These receptors were obtained from a human donor who donated a stem cell graft to a child with acute lymphoblastic leukemia.

This clonotype showed up just a few times. This chain connects TRBV7-2 to TRBJ1-5, with D perhaps matching TRBD1 (6 bases). The V gene's germline CDR1 is SGHTA and CDR2 FQGNSA. Trimming removed 4 bases at V and 5 bases at J, with 12 bases between. This CDR3 spans 14 amino acids. This CDR3 is CASSSMGGYQPQHF. In nucleotides, the CDR3 is TGTGCCAGCAGCTCTATGGGGGGCTATCAGCCCCAGCATTTT.

This clonotype was counted only a few times. This sequence joins TRBV4-2 and TRBJ2-3; the D is unclear. Trimming removed 0 bases from V and 0 bases from J, with 7 bases in between. The CDR3 runs to 15 residues. Germline assignment: CDR1 LGHNA and CDR2 YNFKEQ. CDR3 coding DNA: TGTGCCAGCAGCCAAGACTGGGCTAGCACAGATACGCAGTATTTT. It codes for CASSQDWASTDTQYF.

Comments on this clonotype: A read error is possible here, since a much larger clone lies one base away. The chain is built from TRBV15 and TRBJ2-1; D might be TRBD2 (6 bases). Germline V gene lookup returns CDR1 LNHNV and CDR2 YYDKDF (reference sequence). This CDR3 is 16 amino acids long. CDR3 residues: CATSRAAGFSYNDQFF. The CDR3 bases are TGTGCCACCAGCCGCGCCGCGGGATTCTCCTACAATGACCAGTTCTTC.

This clonotype occurred a few times. In nucleotides, the CDR3 is TGTGCCAGCAGCGCGCAACTAGCGGGAGTCGATACGCAGTATTTT. Translating it yields CASSAQLAGVDTQYF. The chain has TRBV7-8 and TRBJ2-3; the match to TRBD2 covers 11 bases. V lost 5 bases to trimming and J lost 6 bases; unmatched junction nucleotides: 7. CDR3 size: 15 residues. Germline loops: CDR1 SGHVS, CDR2 FQNEAQ.

The chain carries TRBV4-1 and TRBJ2-7, with D tentatively TRBD1 or TRBD2 (5 bases each). This CDR3 is built from 15 residues. Germline V gene data show CDR1 as MGHRA and CDR2 as YSYEKL. V shed 0 bases and J shed 4 bases, with 13 bases lying between them. CDR3 sequence (DNA): TGCGCCAGCAGCCAAGAAAGGGACGGATGGTACGAGCAGTACTTC. This translates into CASSQERDGWYEQYF.

This clonotype was picked up a small number of times. V and J are TRBV28 and TRBJ2-7, with TRBD1 identical over 7 bases. This CDR3 contains 16 residues. CDR1 MDHEN and CDR2 SYDVKM come from the germline V gene. V shed 4 bases and J 3 bases; nucleotides not matched to a gene: 12. CDR3 DNA sequence: TGTGCCAGCAGTTCAGAAGGGGGCCATTCGAACTACGAGCAGTACTTC. Translated, it gives CASSSEGGHSNYEQYF.

This clonotype was detected a few times. The CDR3 loop reads CASSTRTSGAFEQYF. The CDR3 nucleotides read TGTGCCAGCAGTACACGGACTAGCGGGGCTTTCGAGCAGTACTTC. The chain uses TRBV27 and TRBJ2-7; 12 positions agree with TRBD2. Trimming at V came to 5 bases and at J to 6 bases, leaving 8 bases not matched to a gene. This CDR3 comprises 15 residues. Looked up from germline, CDR1 is MNHEY and CDR2 is SMNVEV (reference sequence).

This clonotype appeared a few times. The J gene is TRBJ2-1, the V gene TRBV29-1, with 10 positions matching TRBD2. The CDR3 contains 14 residues. Trimming cost V 4 bases and J 3 bases; bases outside gene matches: 3. CDR1 is SQVTM and CDR2 is ANQGSEA in the germline V gene. For the CDR3, the DNA is TGCAGCGTTGGGACTAGCGGATACTACAATGAGCAGTTCTTC. Its translation is CSVGTSGYYNEQFF.

This clonotype was observed a few times. The J gene is TRBJ2-7, the V gene TRBV12-3 or TRBV12-4, with 8 bases that match TRBD2. CDR3 size: 13 residues. V lost 5 bases to trimming and J lost 2 bases; unmatched junction nucleotides: 2. The CDR3 bases are TGTGCCAGCAGTACGGGACTAGCCTACGAGCAGTACTTC. Translating gives CASSTGLAYEQYF.

This clonotype was recorded a few times. The chain is built from TRBV7-9 and TRBJ2-1; weak D call: TRBD2 (6 bases). The V end was cut by 5 bases, the J end by 6 bases, with 14 bases between. The CDR3 length is 14 residues. The germline V gene encodes CDR1 SEHNR and CDR2 FQNEAQ (reference sequence). CDR3 sequence: CASSTSTSSNEQFF. CDR3 sequence (DNA): TGTGCCAGCAGCACGTCGACTAGTTCCAATGAGCAGTTCTTC.

This clonotype turned up a few times. The rearrangement uses TRBV12-3 or TRBV12-4 and TRBJ1-2; weak D call: TRBD1 (5 bases). Trimming took off 1 base at V and 0 bases at J, with 9 bases between the two ends. The CDR3 has 15 amino acids. The CDR3 DNA reads as TGTGCCAGCAGTTTAGGGTGGGGGACTAACTATGGCTACACCTTC. Translation gives CASSLGWGTNYGYTF.

The CDR3 nucleotides are TGTGCCACCAGCGAGCCGGGGGACACCGGGGAGCTGTTTTTT. Its protein is CATSEPGDTGELFF. V gene TRBV15 combines with J gene TRBJ2-2; possible D gene TRBD2, 6 bases. Looked up from germline, CDR1 is LNHNV and CDR2 is YYDKDF (reference sequence). V lost 5 bases and J 3 bases, leaving 10 bases between the germline ends. This CDR3 has 14 amino acids.

This clonotype was seen repeatedly, ten times or more. V usage is TRBV11-2 and J usage is TRBJ1-3; D remains unclear. The CDR3 is 14 amino acids. V lost 0 bases and J lost 3, with 6 bases in between. The V gene's germline CDR1 is SGHAT and CDR2 FQNNGV. The CDR3 nucleotides read TGTGCCAGCAGCTTAGACAGGTTTGGAAACACCATATATTTT. Its translation: CASSLDRFGNTIYF.

This clonotype was picked up a small number of times. This chain connects TRBV11-3 to TRBJ2-2; unclear D gene. Germline-derived CDR1 and CDR2 are SGHNT and YENEEA. V was shortened by 3 bases and J by 3 bases, with 11 bases between the two germline ends. The CDR3 is 15 amino acids. CDR3 sequence: CASSLDLGDTGELFF. DNA of the CDR3: TGTGCCAGCAGCTTGGACCTTGGAGACACCGGGGAGCTGTTTTTT.

This clonotype turned up a few times. The V call is TRBV10-2, the J call TRBJ2-3; the match to TRBD2 covers 14 bases. There are 19 residues in the CDR3. After removal of 6 bases from V and 2 bases from J, the junction contained 13 bases not matched to a gene. Germline V gives CDR1 WSHSY, CDR2 SAAADI. This chain's CDR3 is CASSHPGLAGETTTDTQYF. In DNA, the CDR3 is TGCGCCAGCAGCCATCCGGGACTAGCGGGAGAAACCACCACAGATACGCAGTATTTT.

The V call is TRBV10-3, the J call TRBJ2-1; D may correspond to TRBD1 or TRBD2 (5 bases each). Germline-derived CDR1 and CDR2 are ENHRY and SYGVKD. CDR3 size: 12 residues. V was shortened by 2 bases and J by 11 bases, with 10 bases between the two germline ends. The CDR3 region has the DNA TGTGCCATCAGTGAGGAACCGGGACAGCAGTTCTTC. Translated, it gives CAISEEPGQQFF.

This clonotype was found many times. The chain joins TRBV29-1 to TRBJ2-7; 9 bases fit TRBD1. Germline V gene lookup returns CDR1 SQVTM and CDR2 ANQGSEA. The ends lost 7 bases at V and 4 bases at J; junction bases unmatched: 5. CDR3 length equals 12 residues. CDR3 nucleotides: TGCAGCGCCAAACAGGGGGCTTACGAGCAGTACTTC. Protein sequence: CSAKQGAYEQYF.

At least ten counts were recorded for this clonotype. The rearrangement joins TRBV29-1 to TRBJ2-4, with 7 bases lining up with TRBD1. Germline V gene sequence: CDR1 SQVTM, CDR2 ANQGSEA. The CDR3 is 13 amino acids. V lost 1 base and J lost 9; bases outside the gene matches: 6. The CDR3 reads CSVEVAGDSIQYF. CDR3 DNA: TGCAGCGTTGAAGTCGCAGGGGACAGCATTCAGTACTTC.

CDR3 protein: CASTLRFGLKPYEQYF. The DNA for the CDR3 is TGTGCCAGCACCCTCCGATTCGGACTGAAACCCTACGAGCAGTACTTC. V usage is TRBV6-2 or TRBV6-3 and J usage is TRBJ2-7; TRBD2 might be the D (5 bases). V gave up 7 bases and J gave up 2 bases, with 21 bases separating them. CDR3 length: 16 residues. CDR1 and CDR2 (germline): MNHEY, SVGEGT.

The CDR3 DNA is TGTGCCTGGAGTGACACCGGGGAGCTGTTTTTT. Its translation is CAWSDTGELFF. This chain connects TRBV30 to TRBJ2-2; D is undetermined. CDR1 is GTSNPN, CDR2 SVGIG, per germline (reference sequence). Trimming left V 1 base short and J 3 bases short, with 0 bases between. The CDR3 covers 11 residues.

This clonotype was counted ten times or more. Relative to the germline gene, one junction end is altered; a read error may explain this. The rearrangement uses TRBV7-2 and TRBJ2-3; 11 nucleotides align to TRBD1. The germline V gene has CDR1 SGHTA and CDR2 FQGNSA. The length of the CDR3 is 15 residues. The CDR3 DNA reads TGCGCCAGCAGCTTGCGGGGACAGGGGGCAGATACGCAGTATTTT. Translating it yields CASSLRGQGADTQYF.

This clonotype showed up many times. The V call is TRBV25-1, the J call TRBJ1-2; 9 positions match TRBD1. Germline V gene data show CDR1 as MGHDK and CDR2 as SYGVNS. Losses at the gene ends were 6 bases for V and 8 bases for J; bases not matched to a gene: 4. This CDR3 contains 12 residues. The CDR3 DNA is TGTGCCAGCAGCGGACAGGGGATGGGCTACACCTTC. This sequence encodes CASSGQGMGYTF.

Ten or more counts support this clonotype. The rearrangement uses TRBV2 and TRBJ2-1, with 10 bases aligning to TRBD1. V dropped 5 bases and J dropped 3; count of bases not matched to a gene: 4. Germline V gene sequence: CDR1 SNHLY, CDR2 FYNNEI. There are 15 residues in the CDR3. The CDR3: CASSSGQGVYNEQFF. In DNA, the CDR3 is TGTGCCAGCAGTAGTGGACAGGGGGTCTACAATGAGCAGTTCTTC. The whole variable domain, filled in from reference TRBV2 and TRBJ2-1, reads EPEVTQTPSHQVTQMGQEVILRCVPISNHLYFYWYRQILGQKVEFLVSFYNNEISEKSEIFDDQFSVERPDGSNFTLKIRSTKLEDSAMYFCASSSGQGVYNEQFFGPGTRLTVL.

The chain recombines TRBV4-1 with TRBJ2-7; D is unclear. The CDR3 loop spans 15 amino acids. The V and J ends lost 3 bases and 2 bases respectively, with 14 bases between them. Germline CDR1 and CDR2: MGHRA and YSYEKL. The CDR3 is CASSQVDSEAYEQYF. CDR3 bases: TGCGCCAGCAGCCAGGTTGACTCCGAGGCCTACGAGCAGTACTTC.

This clonotype was recorded at least ten times. The chain recombines TRBV5-1 with TRBJ1-1, with TRBD1 as a possible D gene (6 bases). Germline loops: CDR1 SGHRS, CDR2 YFSETQ. The CDR3 has 16 residues. V dropped 3 bases and J dropped 4 bases, with 19 bases sitting between them. The CDR3 region has the DNA TGCGCCAGCAGCTCGAATACCGATTTGACAGGCACTGAAGCTTTCTTT. It is translated as CASSSNTDLTGTEAFF.

The chain joins TRBV11-2 to TRBJ2-2; 7 bases fit TRBD2. Germline V lookup: CDR1 SGHAT, CDR2 FQNNGV. There are 12 residues in the CDR3. Trimming cost V 3 bases and J 11 bases; bases outside gene matches: 3. CDR3 protein: CASSLLAVELFF. Here the CDR3 DNA reads TGTGCCAGCAGCTTGCTAGCGGTAGAGCTGTTTTTT.

This clonotype was observed a handful of times. This sequence joins TRBV12-3 or TRBV12-4 and TRBJ2-1; 9 nucleotides line up with TRBD2. The CDR3 spans 14 residues. Losses at the gene ends were 3 bases for V and 5 bases for J; bases not matched to a gene: 2. The CDR3 reads CASSFGLANNEQFF. CDR3 sequence (DNA): TGTGCCAGCAGTTTTGGACTAGCGAACAATGAGCAGTTCTTC.